This T cell receptor (beta chain) was recorded in a study of CD8 T cells in ankylosing spondylitis. V lost 2 bases, J lost 4 bases, and 15 bases lay in between. Looked up from germline, CDR1 is DFQATT and CDR2 is SNEGSKA (reference sequence). CDR3 length: 15 residues. MiXCR, applied by TCRdb to the 5' RACE reads, yields one record per CDR3 protein. This table holds around 300,000 distinct CDR3 sequences, roughly 14% found once. The chain employs TRBV20-1 and TRBJ1-5, with D possibly matching TRBD1 (5 bases). This clonotype was obtained from a male donor with ankylosing spondylitis or in good health (not recorded which). The sequencing sample was made of blood, either unsorted or a sorted T cell fraction (not recorded which). The CDR3 loop is CSARSGRERNQPQHF. In DNA, the CDR3 is TGCAGTGCTAGAAGCGGCAGGGAGAGGAATCAGCCCCAGCATTTT.